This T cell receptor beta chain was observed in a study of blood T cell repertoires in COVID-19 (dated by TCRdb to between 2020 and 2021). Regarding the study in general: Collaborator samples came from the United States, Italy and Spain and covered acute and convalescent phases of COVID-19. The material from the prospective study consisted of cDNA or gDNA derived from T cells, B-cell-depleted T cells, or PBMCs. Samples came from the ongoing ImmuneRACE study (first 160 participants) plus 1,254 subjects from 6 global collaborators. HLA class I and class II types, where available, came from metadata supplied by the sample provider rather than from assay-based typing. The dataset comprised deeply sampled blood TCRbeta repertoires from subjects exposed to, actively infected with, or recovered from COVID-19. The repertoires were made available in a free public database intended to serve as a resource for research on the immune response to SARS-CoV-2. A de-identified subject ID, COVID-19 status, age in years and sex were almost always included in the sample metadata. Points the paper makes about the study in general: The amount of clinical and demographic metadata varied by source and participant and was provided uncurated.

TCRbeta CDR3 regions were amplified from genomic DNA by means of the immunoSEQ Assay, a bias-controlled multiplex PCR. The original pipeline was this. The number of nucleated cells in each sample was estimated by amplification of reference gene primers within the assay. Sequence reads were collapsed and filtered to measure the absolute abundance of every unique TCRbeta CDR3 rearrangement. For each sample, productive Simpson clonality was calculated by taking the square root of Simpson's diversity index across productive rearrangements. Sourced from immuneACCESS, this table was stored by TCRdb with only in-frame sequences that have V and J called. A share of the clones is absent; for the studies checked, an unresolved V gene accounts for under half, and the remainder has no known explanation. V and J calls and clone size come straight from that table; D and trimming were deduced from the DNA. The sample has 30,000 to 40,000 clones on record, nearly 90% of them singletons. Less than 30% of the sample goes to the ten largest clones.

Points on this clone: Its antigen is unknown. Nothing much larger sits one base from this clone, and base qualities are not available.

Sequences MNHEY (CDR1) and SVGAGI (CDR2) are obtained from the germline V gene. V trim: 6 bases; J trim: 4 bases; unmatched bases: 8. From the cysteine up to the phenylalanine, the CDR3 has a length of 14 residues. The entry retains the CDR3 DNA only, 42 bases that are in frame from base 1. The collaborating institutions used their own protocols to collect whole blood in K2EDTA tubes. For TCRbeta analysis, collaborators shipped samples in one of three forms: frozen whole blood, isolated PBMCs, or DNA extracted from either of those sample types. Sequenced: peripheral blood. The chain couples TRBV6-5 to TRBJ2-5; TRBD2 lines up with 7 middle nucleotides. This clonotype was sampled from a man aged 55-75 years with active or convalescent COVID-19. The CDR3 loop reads CASRDQGLRETQYF. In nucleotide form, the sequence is TGTGCCAGCAGGGATCAGGGACTACGAGAGACCCAGTACTTC.